The T cell receptor beta chain under discussion was sequenced for a study of response to subunit inactivated influenza vaccine. The sample holds many counts of this clonotype. No antigen is known for it. The germline gives CDR1 SQVTM, CDR2 ANQGSEA. CDR3 length: 13 amino acids. The ends lost 6 bases at V and 6 bases at J; junction bases unmatched: 7. One entry per CDR3 protein results from TCRdb running MiXCR on the RT-PCR reads. The sample has around 200,000 distinct CDR3 sequences, about 10% seen once. Whole-study results and caveats: A suggestion made by the authors is that each seasonal influenza vaccination recruits few new T cells.

This sample comprised non-naive T cells sorted from PBMCs, obtained on the day of vaccination. This chain joins TRBV29-1 and TRBJ2-3; 9 nucleotides line up with TRBD1. The sequence came from a man in his fifties or sixties who received an inactivated influenza vaccine. CDR3 coding DNA: TGCAGCGTATTACAGGGGGCAGGTGATACGCAGTATTTT. Its translation is CSVLQGAGDTQYF.